The sequence of this T cell receptor beta chain was determined in a study of shared clonotypes between healthy human individuals. Donors were healthy HIV-negative adults without recent acute infections or vaccinations. The CDR3 runs to 14 residues. The V and J ends lost 3 bases and 7 bases respectively, with 10 bases between them. Germline values: CDR1 LNHDA, CDR2 SQIVND (reference sequence). Sorted-subset replicate PCR reactions were performed with approximately 180 ng DNA, corresponding to some 32,000 T cell genomes. The data were produced by immunoSEQ multiplex PCR, yet TCRdb's version contains in-frame clones alone and is incomplete. Here the sample spans millions of clones, approximately 94% being singletons.

The chain combines TRBV19 with TRBJ1-6; D possibly corresponds to TRBD1 (6 bases). The sequenced sample was naive CD4+ T cells sorted from blood. Subset here: CD45RA+ positively selected. The receptor was isolated from a man between 18 and 29 years old in good health. This chain's CDR3 is CASSIGQKNSPLHF. The CDR3 DNA sequence: TGTGCCAGTAGTATCGGACAGAAAAATTCACCCCTCCACTTT.